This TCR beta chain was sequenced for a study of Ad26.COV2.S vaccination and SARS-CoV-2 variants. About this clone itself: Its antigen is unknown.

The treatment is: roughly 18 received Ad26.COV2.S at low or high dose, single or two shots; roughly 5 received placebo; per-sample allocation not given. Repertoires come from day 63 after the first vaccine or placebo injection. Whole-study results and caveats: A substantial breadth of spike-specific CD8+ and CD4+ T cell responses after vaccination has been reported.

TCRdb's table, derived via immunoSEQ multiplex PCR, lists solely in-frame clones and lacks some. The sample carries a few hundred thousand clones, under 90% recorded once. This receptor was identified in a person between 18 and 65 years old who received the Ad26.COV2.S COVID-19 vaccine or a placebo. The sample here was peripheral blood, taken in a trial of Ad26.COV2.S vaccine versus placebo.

The DNA of the CDR3 is TGTGCCAGCAGCTTGGTTGTGGGGTACGAGCAGTACTTC. Protein sequence: CASSLVVGYEQYF. The chain employs TRBV5-5 and TRBJ2-7; D unresolved. CDR1 is SGHKS, CDR2 YYEKEE, per germline (reference sequence). The length of the CDR3 is 13 residues. Trimming took off 0 bases at V and 4 bases at J, with 8 bases between the two ends. Full variable domain (remainder filled in from reference TRBV5-5 and TRBJ2-7): DAGVTQSPTHLIKTRGQQVTLRCSPISGHKSVSWYQQVLGQGPQFIFQYYEKEERGRGNFPDRFSARQFPNYSSELNVNALLLGDSALYLCASSLVVGYEQYFGPGTRLTVT.